These T cell receptor beta chains were read from a single sample in a study of T cell responses to AZD1222 COVID-19 vaccine. Generated by immunoSEQ multiplex PCR, the TCRdb table keeps only in-frame clones and is missing some. The sample carries around 110,000 clones, about 90% recorded once. Sequenced material: peripheral blood, taken 28 days after the second AZD1222 dose. These receptors all stem from an adult who received the AZD1222 COVID-19 vaccine. Both conserved end residues are part of each CDR3.

cdr3_length	v_call	cdr3_aa
17	TRBV5-1	CASSQTSRGNYYNEQFF
14	TRBV6-6	CASSYSSGVSVPFF
16	TRBV3-1/TRBV3-2	CASSQAGLVSTDTQYF
14	TRBV6-4	CASSAGDPSHEQFF
16	TRBV28	CASTKGSGVNTGELFF
14	TRBV19	CASTPTGAGNTIYF
12	TRBV2	CAKRTGRETQYF
13	TRBV27	CASSLGGYYEQYF
15	TRBV9	CASSAGQGLNQPQHF
14	TRBV7-2	CASSLARGLVGYTF
14	TRBV9	CASSGSAGLYEQYF
16	TRBV28	CASSLEYQLSNQPQHF
16	TRBV7-3	CASSPYRLDFGNEQFF
13	TRBV7-2	CASTGGITYEQYF
16	TRBV3-1/TRBV3-2	CASSQVGTRIDNEQFF
17	TRBV4-1	CASSQDTRRRYLYEQYF
12	TRBV5-4	CASSFGGGELFF
11	TRBV6-6	CASSPQYEQYF
17	TRBV14	CASSPLLGGRLLDEQYF
15	TRBV5-1	CASSLLDQGQGAAFF
15	TRBV7-9	CASSSSAGGLDEQFF
13	TRBV28	CASSETRRNEQFF
12	TRBV15	CATSIAPGKLFF
16	TRBV3-1/TRBV3-2	CASSQEGTSGSETQYF
17	TRBV5-1	CASSLGLTSGHQETQYF
14	TRBV5-4	CASSWTGNQETQYF
14	TRBV6-5	CASGGSLSYNEQFF
15	TRBV6-4	CASSLEPGAQETQYF
15	TRBV27	CASSLWGRGNQPQHF
15	TRBV5-1	CASSGTGTNTGELFF
14	TRBV9	CASSVGPSYNEQFF
14	TRBV7-9	CASRSEGGTETQYF
15	TRBV30	CAWRTQQDPKSPLHF
14	TRBV27	CASSQGTDYNEQFF
15	TRBV5-1	CASSLYGGHTYGYTF
14	TRBV5-8	CASSMGQWGTEAFF
15	TRBV10-1	CASSESPRGNTEAFF
13	TRBV30	CAWSVQGRTEAFF
14	TRBV2	CASSGGSYNSPLHF
14	TRBV6-4	CASSERTGGSPLHF
16	TRBV9	CASSVDVRTGEYGYTF
13	TRBV2	CASRQGVGYEQYF
15	TRBV5-4	CASSPRTGPNTEAFF
15	TRBV28	CASSLSVTGRYEQYF
13	TRBV29-1	CSIRTGTGDGYTF
13	TRBV5-1	CASAGQGGDTQYF
13	TRBV6-2/TRBV6-3	CASSSTGMRGAFF
16	TRBV5-1	CASSVGDRGNRNTIYF
14	TRBV27	CASSRDRGRYEQYF
15	TRBV28	CASSSRTGGNPPLHF
15	TRBV7-6	CASSIPGQGPEKLFF
11	TRBV12-3/TRBV12-4	CASSQTVEAFF
13	TRBV3-1/TRBV3-2	CASSHNRNYGYTF
15	TRBV7-3	CASSNSTGRNNEQFF
15	TRBV28	CASSLVGSGSYEQYF
17	TRBV28	CASSLYLRARPEETQYF
14	TRBV7-9	CASSPGAGYETQYF
16	TRBV18	CASSPRRGENTGELFF
15	TRBV6-5	CASSYEGAPGNTIYF
16	TRBV5-4	CASSLGVWGYTDTQYF